One and the same sample provided the 10 T cell receptor beta chains below, sequenced in a study of cytomegalovirus exposure and HLA in healthy donors. A multiplex PCR was run with 60 Vbeta primers and 13 Jbeta primers. Some clones are missing from TCRdb's copy, which holds only in-frame ones; the method was immunoSEQ multiplex PCR. Of 150,000 to 200,000 clones listed, about 88% are singletons. The sequenced material came from PBMCs. The receptor source for this set is a woman younger than 35 in good health and CMV-seronegative.

The V gene is TRBV10-3, the J gene TRBJ1-5, with D uncertain. V shed 3 bases and J shed 0 bases, with 12 bases lying between them. The germline V gene encodes CDR1 ENHRY and CDR2 SYGVKD. The CDR3 is 16 amino acids. CDR3 amino acids: CAISEEGEGSNQPQHF. The CDR3 DNA sequence: TGTGCCATCAGTGAAGAGGGCGAGGGTAGCAATCAGCCCCAGCATTTT.

The V call is TRBV11-2, the J call TRBJ2-7; no clear D gene. The CDR3 spans 14 residues. The V end was cut by 4 bases, the J end by 2 bases, with 12 bases between. The germline gives CDR1 SGHAT, CDR2 FQNNGV. The CDR3 is CASSSTIPPYEQYF. DNA for the CDR3: TGTGCCAGCAGCTCAACAATCCCCCCCTACGAGCAGTACTTC.

The chain couples TRBV6-1 to TRBJ1-1; 8 bases align to TRBD1. V shed 4 bases, J shed 5 bases, and the junction held 12 bases outside the gene matches. The CDR3 extends over 16 amino acids. The germline CDR1 and CDR2 sequences are MNHNS and SASEGT. In nucleotides, the CDR3 is TGTGCCAGCAGTGGACGGACAGGGATCGGTAAGACTGAAGCTTTCTTT. Protein: CASSGRTGIGKTEAFF.

The chain carries TRBV27 and TRBJ2-1, with 8 bases that match TRBD1. The junction had 17 bases not matched to a gene; V was cut back by 5 bases and J by 5 bases. The CDR3 loop spans 18 amino acids. From germline, CDR1 is MNHEY and CDR2 SMNVEV (reference sequence). The CDR3 region is CASSRKTGGFSDHNEQFF. CDR3 DNA: TGTGCCAGCAGTAGAAAAACAGGGGGGTTCTCGGACCACAATGAGCAGTTCTTC.

The chain joins TRBV10-3 to TRBJ1-2, with D hard to call. This CDR3 region has 12 residues. V shed 4 bases and J shed 4 bases, with 7 bases lying between them. CDR1 is ENHRY, CDR2 SYGVKD, per germline. The CDR3: CAISGVRYGYTF. The CDR3 bases are TGTGCCATCAGTGGAGTCCGCTATGGCTACACCTTC.

The J gene is TRBJ2-7, the V gene TRBV5-1; a possible D gene is TRBD1 (5 bases). V was pared by 0 bases and J by 7 bases, with 17 bases between. Germline V gives CDR1 SGHRS, CDR2 YFSETQ. The length of the CDR3 is 15 residues. CDR3 protein: CASSLGGLGAEEQYF. The CDR3 nucleotides read TGCGCCAGCAGCTTGGGGGGCCTGGGTGCCGAAGAGCAGTACTTC.

This rearrangement joins TRBV28 to TRBJ1-1; no clear D. The CDR3 contains 18 residues. Germline CDR1 reads MDHEN; CDR2 reads SYDVKM. Trimming took 2 bases from V and 1 from J, leaving 20 bases between them. The CDR3 coding sequence is TGTGCCAGCAGTTTACCCAACACATGGCCTGCTCCGAACACTGAAGCTTTCTTT. It specifies CASSLPNTWPAPNTEAFF.

CDR3 coding DNA: TGTGCCAGCCTGCCCGGGGCGGGGAATGAAAGGAATGGCTACACCTTC. Protein: CASLPGAGNERNGYTF. This chain joins TRBV9 and TRBJ1-2; D perhaps matches TRBD1 (5 bases). Germline V gene data show CDR1 as SGDLS and CDR2 as YYNGEE. This CDR3 contains 16 residues. Trimming cost V 7 bases and J 6 bases, with 25 bases left between them.

V gene TRBV4-3 combines with J gene TRBJ1-2, with D possibly being TRBD1 (6 bases). Germline V gene sequence: CDR1 LGHNA, CDR2 YSLEER. V was cut by 1 base and J by 3 bases, with 12 bases left in between. CDR3 length: 15 amino acids. The CDR3 coding sequence is TGCGCCAGCAGCCAAGGTTGGGGGCAGGACTATGGCTACACCTTC. Amino acids: CASSQGWGQDYGYTF.

This clone occurred once. CDR3 sequence reads: CASSLRGDTEAFF. As DNA, the CDR3 is TGTGCCAGCAGCCTTCGGGGGGACACTGAAGCTTTCTTT. V usage is TRBV7-9 and J usage is TRBJ1-1; perhaps TRBD1 as D (5 bases). Per the germline V gene, CDR1 is SEHNR and CDR2 is FQNEAQ (reference sequence). V lost 5 bases and J lost 3, with 10 bases in between. The CDR3 contains 13 residues.